The sequence of this TCR beta chain was determined in a study of cytomegalovirus exposure and HLA in healthy donors. The PCR was carried out with 60 Vbeta primers and 13 Jbeta primers. TCRdb's copy holds only in-frame clones and misses some; the assay was immunoSEQ multiplex PCR. The sample has more than 70,000 clones; 76% are singletons. This CDR3 spans 12 amino acids. Germline CDR1 reads SQVTM; CDR2 reads ANQGSEA. Trimming removed 2 bases from V and 5 bases from J, with 4 bases in between. Study conclusions and caveats: Previously analyzed data showed that most TCR beta V segments were productive at a frequency of about 90% or about 30%.

This clone was picked up a small number of times. No antigen is known for it. The specimen sequenced was PBMCs. This chain joins TRBV29-1 and TRBJ2-6; D ambiguous. This clonotype was sampled from a man under 40 in good health and CMV-seropositive. The CDR3 here is CSVETRANVLTF. The CDR3 region has the DNA TGCAGCGTTGAAACTCGGGCCAACGTCCTGACTTTC.